This TCR beta chain was captured in a study of blood T cell repertoires in COVID-19. The germline CDR1 and CDR2 sequences are LGHNT and FRNRAP. Trimming took 6 bases from V and 1 from J, leaving 15 bases between them. The CDR3 sequence is 15 residues long. This clone was observed a single time. Measured with immunoSEQ multiplex PCR; TCRdb has only the in-frame clones, and not every one. The profile shows about 76,000 clones, around three quarters of them singletons. This TCR derives from a human donor in a cohort sampled during active COVID-19. This sequence joins TRBV12-5 and TRBJ1-1; the D is unclear. The sample taken for sequencing was peripheral blood. In DNA, the CDR3 is TGTGCTAGTGGCCCCGCGTGGGCGCAGAACACTGAAGCTTTCTTT. Translated, it gives CASGPAWAQNTEAFF.